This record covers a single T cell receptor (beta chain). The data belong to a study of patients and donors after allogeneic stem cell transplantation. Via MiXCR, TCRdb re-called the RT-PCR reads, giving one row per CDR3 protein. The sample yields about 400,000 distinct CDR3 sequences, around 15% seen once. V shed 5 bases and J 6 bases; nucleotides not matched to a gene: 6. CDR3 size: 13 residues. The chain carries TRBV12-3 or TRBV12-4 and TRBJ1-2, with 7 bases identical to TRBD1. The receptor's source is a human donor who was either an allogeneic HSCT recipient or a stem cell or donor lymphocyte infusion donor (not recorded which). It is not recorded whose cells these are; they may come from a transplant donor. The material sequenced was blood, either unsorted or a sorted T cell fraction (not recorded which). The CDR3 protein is CASSGDRAHGYTF. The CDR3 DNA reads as TGTGCCAGCAGTGGAGACAGGGCGCATGGCTACACCTTC.